Shown below are 23 T cell receptor beta chains from a single sample sequenced in a study of cytomegalovirus exposure and HLA in healthy donors (dated by TCRdb to the late 2010s). The library was prepared using the immunoSEQ multiplex PCR assay. A mixture of 60 forward primers for TCR Vbeta segments and 13 reverse primers for TCR Jbeta segments was used in the multiplex PCR. TCRdb re-hosts the immuneACCESS table, in-frame sequences only. Its copies lack some clones; in the studies checked, an unresolved V gene accounts for under half of them, and the cause for the rest is not known. Within this sample are about 100,000 clones, with roughly 83% of them counted one time only. Around 2.6% of the sample comes from the top ten. The sequenced material came from PBMCs. Every receptor here comes from a man aged 40-49 years in good health and CMV-seronegative.

The J gene is TRBJ2-5, the V gene TRBV27, with TRBD2 matching 8 bases. The V segment lost 5 bases and the J segment 4 bases; nucleotides outside the gene matches: 9. Germline CDR1 MNHEY, CDR2 SMNVEV (reference sequence). The CDR3 contains 15 residues. The CDR3 DNA is TGTGCCAGCAGTCCGGTGACTAGCGTCGGAGAGACCCAGTACTTC. Translation gives CASSPVTSVGETQYF.

The chain is built from TRBV11-2 and TRBJ2-5; 9 bases are a match to TRBD2. V was pared by 2 bases and J by 4 bases, with 8 bases of the junction left unmatched. CDR3 size: 16 residues. The germline V gene encodes CDR1 SGHAT and CDR2 FQNNGV. In DNA form, the CDR3 reads TGTGCCAGCAGCTTACTGAGGGCGGGGGGGCCAGAGACCCAGTACTTC. Translated: CASSLLRAGGPETQYF.

The chain has TRBV27 and TRBJ1-3; tentatively, D is TRBD1 (5 bases). V was clipped by 0 bases and J by 3 bases, with 9 bases between them. There are 15 residues in the CDR3. Germline CDR1 and CDR2: MNHEY and SMNVEV (reference sequence). The CDR3 DNA reads TGTGCCAGCAGTTTATCCAGGGCCATTGGAAACACCATATATTTT. It yields the protein CASSLSRAIGNTIYF.

The V gene is TRBV5-6, the J gene TRBJ1-2, with unresolved D. V lost 1 base, J lost 5 bases, and 12 bases lay in between. The CDR3 totals 14 residues. The germline V gene has CDR1 SGHDT and CDR2 YYEEEE. The CDR3 sequence: CASSLRGARYGYTF. CDR3 coding DNA: TGTGCCAGCAGCTTGCGGGGAGCCAGGTATGGCTACACCTTC.

The chain couples TRBV4-2 to TRBJ2-3; D possibly corresponds to TRBD1 (5 bases). The CDR3 runs to 17 residues. CDR1 and CDR2 from the germline V gene are LGHNA and YNFKEQ. Deletions cut 3 bases from V and 0 bases from J, with 16 bases between. The CDR3 DNA sequence: TGTGCCAGCAGCCACCCCCAGGGCCGTCCTAGCACAGATACGCAGTATTTT. It translates to CASSHPQGRPSTDTQYF.

This chain connects TRBV10-1 to TRBJ2-7; TRBD1 agrees at 8 bases. After removal of 6 bases from V and 3 bases from J, the junction contained 7 bases not matched to a gene. Germline lookup yields CDR1 WNHNN and CDR2 SYGVQD (reference sequence). CDR3 length: 14 residues. CDR3 DNA: TGCGCCAGCAGCGCCCGACAGGGGAGCTACGAGCAGTACTTC. It encodes CASSARQGSYEQYF.

V and J are TRBV6-1 and TRBJ2-5; 12 nucleotides align to TRBD2. V shed 0 bases and J 11 bases; nucleotides not matched to a gene: 4. CDR1 is MNHNS and CDR2 is SASEGT in the germline V gene. This CDR3 region has 14 residues. The CDR3 nucleotides read TGTGCCAGCAGTGAAGCCGCTAGCGGGGGGGTTCAGTACTTC. Amino acids: CASSEAASGGVQYF.

V is TRBV25-1 and J is TRBJ1-5, with D possibly being TRBD1 (6 bases). Germline lookup yields CDR1 MGHDK and CDR2 SYGVNS. The CDR3 totals 13 residues. With 4 bases removed from V and 3 bases from J, the gap between germline ends came to 7 bases. The DNA for the CDR3 is TGTGCCAGCAGTGGACAGGTCAATCAGCCCCAGCATTTT. Amino acid sequence: CASSGQVNQPQHF. The complete variable domain, with remaining parts taken from reference TRBV25-1 and TRBJ1-5, reads EADIYQTPRYLVIGTGKKITLECSQTMGHDKMYWYQQDPGMELHLIHYSYGVNSTEKGDLSSESTVSRIRTEHFPLTLESARPSHTSQYLCASSGQVNQPQHFGDGTRLSIL.

V and J are TRBV19 and TRBJ1-5; 7 bases are a match to TRBD1. There are 18 residues in the CDR3. CDR1 is LNHDA, CDR2 SQIVND, per germline (reference sequence). The V segment lost 7 bases and the J segment 1 base; nucleotides outside the gene matches: 16. The CDR3 region has the DNA TGTGCCAGTACCCATCCGAGGACAGGAGGGATGAGCAATCAGCCCCAGCATTTT. This gives the protein CASTHPRTGGMSNQPQHF.

V gene TRBV9 combines with J gene TRBJ1-1, with a possible D match to TRBD1 (6 bases). V dropped 3 bases and J dropped 0 bases, with 12 bases sitting between them. This CDR3 is built from 15 residues. Germline V gene lookup returns CDR1 SGDLS and CDR2 YYNGEE. This CDR3 is CASSAQGSMNTEAFF. CDR3 DNA sequence: TGTGCCAGCAGCGCCCAGGGGTCCATGAACACTGAAGCTTTCTTT.

The rearrangement links TRBV2 to TRBJ2-7, with D uncertain. This CDR3 has 13 amino acids. Germline CDR1 SNHLY, CDR2 FYNNEI. V was trimmed by 1 base and J by 2 bases, leaving 6 bases between them. CDR3 amino acids: CASSEVIAYEQYF. The CDR3, as DNA: TGTGCCAGCAGTGAAGTCATTGCCTACGAGCAGTACTTC. Full variable domain (missing parts from reference TRBV2 and TRBJ2-7): EPEVTQTPSHQVTQMGQEVILRCVPISNHLYFYWYRQILGQKVEFLVSFYNNEISEKSEIFDDQFSVERPDGSNFTLKIRSTKLEDSAMYFCASSEVIAYEQYFGPGTRLTVT.

This sequence joins TRBV2 and TRBJ1-2, with 7 bases that match TRBD1. Germline V gives CDR1 SNHLY, CDR2 FYNNEI. This CDR3 contains 15 residues. Losses at the gene ends were 1 base for V and 2 bases for J; bases not matched to a gene: 4. CDR3 bases: TGTGCCAGCAGTGAAGGGGCGACAGGGAACTATGGCTACACCTTC. The encoded protein is CASSEGATGNYGYTF.

The chain joins TRBV6-1 to TRBJ2-7, with D perhaps TRBD2 (7 bases). CDR1 is MNHNS and CDR2 is SASEGT in the germline V gene. This CDR3 comprises 15 residues. The V gene lost 4 bases and the J gene lost 7 bases, with 20 bases spanning the gap. The CDR3 sequence: CASSGVGGGPGEQYF. The CDR3 nucleotides are TGTGCCAGCAGTGGGGTAGGGGGGGGGCCGGGGGAGCAGTACTTC.

V usage is TRBV6-6 and J usage is TRBJ2-2, with 7 bases fitting TRBD1. The germline CDR1 and CDR2 sequences are MNHNY and SVGAGI (reference sequence). This CDR3 region has 16 residues. Trimming removed 2 bases from V and 2 bases from J; junction bases left unmatched: 5. CDR3 nucleotide sequence: TGTGCCAGCAGTTACGTAGGGACAGCAAACACCGGGGAGCTGTTTTTT. It specifies CASSYVGTANTGELFF.

The chain couples TRBV5-6 to TRBJ2-4; TRBD2 matches 9 bases. The CDR3 sequence is 15 residues long. Germline CDR1 and CDR2: SGHDT and YYEEEE. Losses at the gene ends were 4 bases for V and 8 bases for J; bases not matched to a gene: 10. The CDR3 is CASSQVAGGLDIQYF. CDR3 DNA sequence: TGTGCCAGCAGCCAGGTGGCGGGGGGGCTAGACATTCAGTACTTC.

The rearrangement joins TRBV6-1 to TRBJ2-7; 9 bases line up with TRBD2. CDR3 size: 15 residues. The V and J ends lost 5 bases and 8 bases, in that order; junction bases with no gene match: 13. CDR1 and CDR2 (germline): MNHNS, SASEGT. The CDR3 here is CASSNLAGTPGKQYF. The CDR3, as DNA: TGTGCCAGCAGTAACCTAGCGGGAACTCCGGGTAAGCAGTACTTC.

This chain uses TRBV6-5 with TRBJ2-1; D is perhaps TRBD1 (6 bases). The germline V gene encodes CDR1 MNHEY and CDR2 SVGAGI. The ends were cut back, 6 bases at V and 0 bases at J, with 12 bases in the middle. This CDR3 has 15 amino acids. Here the CDR3 reads CASSRGQSSYNEQFF. DNA for the CDR3: TGTGCCAGCAGCCGCGGACAGAGCTCCTACAATGAGCAGTTCTTC.

This clone was seen a single time. The chain employs TRBV15 and TRBJ1-5; D might be TRBD1 (6 bases). V shed 5 bases and J shed 13 bases, with 15 bases lying between them. Germline V gene data show CDR1 as LNHNV and CDR2 as YYDKDF (reference sequence). This CDR3 is built from 12 residues. CDR3 sequence (DNA): TGTGCCACCAGCGGGGGCTACGTCCATCAGCATTTT. Its translation: CATSGGYVHQHF.

This rearrangement joins TRBV9 to TRBJ1-1, with TRBD1 identical over 8 bases. J was trimmed by 0 bases and V by 4 bases; bases with no gene match: 8. Germline assignment: CDR1 SGDLS and CDR2 YYNGEE. The CDR3 has 16 amino acids. The CDR3 sequence is CASSLNPGQVNTEAFF. Written as DNA, the CDR3 is TGTGCCAGCAGCCTCAACCCGGGACAGGTGAACACTGAAGCTTTCTTT.

CDR3 amino acids: CASSFSTGGNTEAFF. CDR3 bases: TGTGCCAGCTCATTCTCGACAGGGGGGAACACTGAAGCTTTCTTT. V gene TRBV18 combines with J gene TRBJ1-1, with 9 bases identical to TRBD1. J lost 1 base, V lost 5 bases, and 5 bases had no gene match. CDR1 and CDR2 (germline): KGHSH, LQKENI. This CDR3 has 15 amino acids. The variable domain in full, with the rest retrieved from reference TRBV18 and TRBJ1-1, is NAGVMQNPRHLVRRRGQEARLRCSPMKGHSHVYWYRQLPEEGLKFMVYLQKENIIDESGMPKERFSAEFPKEGPSILRIQQVVRGDSAAYFCASSFSTGGNTEAFFGQGTRLTVV.

The chain joins TRBV6-6 to TRBJ2-4; 7 bases agree with TRBD1. The CDR3 runs to 15 residues. CDR1 and CDR2 (germline): MNHNY, SVGAGI (reference sequence). V dropped 6 bases and J dropped 7; count of bases not matched to a gene: 12. DNA for the CDR3: TGTGCCAGCAGCAGAGCCCCCGGGACAGAGAACATTCAGTACTTC. Amino acid sequence: CASSRAPGTENIQYF.

This clone was found a few times. The chain joins TRBV6-5 to TRBJ1-6; 10 bases agree with TRBD1. Per germline, CDR1 MNHEY and CDR2 SVGAGI. This CDR3 has 15 residues. V was clipped by 0 bases and J by 10 bases; unmatched bases: 3. DNA of the CDR3: TGTGCCAGCAGTTACTCGACAGGGGGCAACTCACCCCTCCACTTT. Its translation: CASSYSTGGNSPLHF.

The chain employs TRBV4-1 and TRBJ2-1; D is perhaps TRBD2 (5 bases). The CDR3 runs 13 residues. Germline V gene sequence: CDR1 MGHRA, CDR2 YSYEKL. Trimming shortened V by 0 bases and J by 14 bases, and 14 bases separated the two germline ends. CDR3 sequence reads: CASSQELGVREFF. Written as DNA, the CDR3 is TGCGCCAGCAGCCAAGAGCTCGGGGTTAGAGAGTTCTTC.